This record concerns one TCR beta chain sequence. CDR1 is SNHLY and CDR2 is FYNNEI in the germline V gene. The CDR3 consists of 14 residues. V was trimmed by 6 bases and J by 3 bases, leaving 12 bases between them. The data were obtained in a study of blood T cell repertoires in COVID-19. Study at large: The samples span acute and convalescent COVID-19 from the United States, Italy and Spain. T cells, B-cell-depleted T cells, or PBMCs provided the cDNA or gDNA that served as material.

In the study's own analysis: Scientists estimated how many nucleated cells there were by amplifying reference gene primers. The assay was immunoSEQ multiplex PCR, and TCRdb's table has in-frame clones only and misses some. The V and J calls and clone size are taken from that table; D and trimming were inferred from the DNA. Of 250,000 or so clones in the sample, roughly 88% were seen once. The chain uses TRBV2 and TRBJ2-1; D is possibly TRBD2 (6 bases). This sequence was found in a man aged 35 to 55 who had recovered from COVID-19. Sequencing used peripheral blood. CDR3 nucleotide sequence: TGTGCCAGCAGAAGTGGGGACTTCTACAATGAGCAGTTCTTC. Residues: CASRSGDFYNEQFF.